Below, 5 T cell receptor beta chains from the same sample are listed, as sequenced in a study of blood T cell repertoires in COVID-19. Profiling relied on immunoSEQ multiplex PCR, and the TCRdb table lists in-frame clones only, not all of them. This sample has 200,000 to 250,000 clones, with about four fifths found just once. Sequenced input: peripheral blood. The receptors were gathered from a woman aged 60-75 years with acute or convalescent COVID-19.

The chain has TRBV7-2 and TRBJ1-2, with 12 bases fitting TRBD1. This CDR3 spans 14 amino acids. Per germline, CDR1 SGHTA and CDR2 FQGNSA. J was trimmed by 8 bases and V by 3 bases; bases with no gene match: 4. The CDR3 spells CASSLGQGARGYTF. The DNA for the CDR3 is TGTGCCAGCAGCTTGGGACAGGGGGCTAGAGGCTACACCTTC.

The table lists this clone with a few counts. The rearrangement uses TRBV27 and TRBJ1-2; 9 bases align to TRBD1. Germline CDR1 reads MNHEY; CDR2 reads SMNVEV (reference sequence). The V segment lost 6 bases and the J segment 4 bases; nucleotides outside the gene matches: 9. The CDR3 has 15 amino acids. The DNA for the CDR3 is TGTGCCAGCAGCCCATTCCTGACAGGGGGCTATGGCTACACCTTC. Residues: CASSPFLTGGYGYTF.

The rearrangement links TRBV6-5 to TRBJ1-2; no definite D call. Germline V CDR1 and CDR2: MNHEY, SVGAGI. The V gene lost 7 bases and the J gene lost 13 bases, with 22 bases spanning the gap. The CDR3 sequence is 13 residues long. This CDR3 reads CASNDGVTEGATF. The CDR3 nucleotides are TGTGCCAGCAACGACGGAGTAACCGAAGGCGCCACCTTC.

The rearrangement links TRBV7-8 to TRBJ1-1, with D uncertain. Germline V lookup: CDR1 SGHVS, CDR2 FQNEAQ. The CDR3 runs to 15 residues. V gave up 7 bases and J gave up 1 base, with 16 bases separating them. Here the CDR3 DNA reads TGTGCCAGCACCGATCTGGGAGTAAAGAACACTGAAGCTTTCTTT. Amino acids: CASTDLGVKNTEAFF.

V and J are TRBV13 and TRBJ1-2; D remains ambiguous. The CDR3 spans 13 residues. From germline, CDR1 is PRHDT and CDR2 FYEKMQ (reference sequence). The ends were cut back, 1 base at V and 8 bases at J, with 11 bases in the middle. The CDR3 coding sequence is TGTGCCAGCAGCTTAGACCGATCCAGGGGCTACACCTTC. Encoded protein: CASSLDRSRGYTF.